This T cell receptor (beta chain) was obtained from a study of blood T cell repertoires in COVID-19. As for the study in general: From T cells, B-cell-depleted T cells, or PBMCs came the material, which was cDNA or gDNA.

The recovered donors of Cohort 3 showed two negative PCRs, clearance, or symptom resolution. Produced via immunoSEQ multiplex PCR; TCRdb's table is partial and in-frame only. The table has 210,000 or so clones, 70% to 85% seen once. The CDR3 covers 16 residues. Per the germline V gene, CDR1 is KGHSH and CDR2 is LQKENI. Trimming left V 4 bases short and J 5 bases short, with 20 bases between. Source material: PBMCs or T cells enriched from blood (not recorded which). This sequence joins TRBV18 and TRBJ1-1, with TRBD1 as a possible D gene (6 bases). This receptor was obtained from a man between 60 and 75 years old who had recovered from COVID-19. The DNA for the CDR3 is TGTGCCAGCTCACTTAGGACAGCGGACCAAAGTACTGAAGCTTTCTTT. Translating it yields CASSLRTADQSTEAFF.